This TCR beta chain was recorded in a study of T cell changes during pregnancy in multiple sclerosis. The method was immunoSEQ multiplex PCR; TCRdb's version includes in-frame clones alone and lacks a portion of them. The sample records 80,000 to 100,000 clones, around 91% being singletons. The count of this clone is one. Trimming took 6 bases from V and 6 from J; bases not matched to a gene: 6. CDR1 is MNHEY and CDR2 is SMNVEV in the germline V gene (reference sequence). The CDR3 is made up of 14 amino acids. This chain uses TRBV27 with TRBJ1-5; 9 nucleotides match TRBD1. The specimen comprised peripheral blood, sampled after pregnancy. The source of this sequence is a female donor in good health, enrolled as a control in a pregnancy study. CDR3 loop: CASRTGGRGQPQHF. For the CDR3, the DNA is TGTGCCAGCAGAACAGGGGGCCGAGGTCAGCCCCAGCATTTT.